The 14 T cell receptor beta chains in this list originate from one sample, sequenced in a study of monozygotic twins with inflammatory bowel disease (dated by TCRdb to between 2019 and 2020). Libraries were prepared through 5' RACE. Sequencer: Illumina HiSeq 2500. The reads were reprocessed in TCRdb, with one entry per CDR3 protein sequence and no accompanying DNA. This sample's listing comprises around 400,000 distinct CDR3 sequences. The ten most abundant clones make up 2% to 2.5% of the sample. The specimen was blood. Every receptor here comes from a human donor with ulcerative colitis or Crohn's disease, or a healthy co-twin of an affected twin (not recorded which).

This chain uses TRBV20-1 with TRBJ2-3. This CDR3 has 14 amino acids. CDR1 is DFQATT, CDR2 SNEGSKA, per germline (reference sequence). The chain's CDR3 is CSAETRSSTDTQYF.

The V call is TRBV7-6, the J call TRBJ2-1; TCRdb designates TRBD2, a call that cannot be tested without DNA. The CDR3 is 15 amino acids. Germline V gives CDR1 SGHVS, CDR2 FNYEAQ. CDR3 loop: CASSLIASGRHEQFF.

The chain is built from TRBV5-1 and TRBJ2-7; TCRdb lists TRBD1, though no DNA is available to test this call. From germline, CDR1 is SGHRS and CDR2 YFSETQ. CDR3 length equals 15 residues. The CDR3 loop reads CASSNTGTSSYEQYF.

The rearrangement uses TRBV4-1 and TRBJ1-5. The CDR3 length is 16 residues. Germline V gene data show CDR1 as MGHRA and CDR2 as YSYEKL. CDR3 region: CASSPLKGPPNQPQHF.

This sequence joins TRBV19 and TRBJ2-1. The CDR3 covers 12 residues. Germline V gene data show CDR1 as LNHDA and CDR2 as SQIVND (reference sequence). The CDR3 sequence: CASRNPYNEQFF.

The J gene is TRBJ1-1, the V gene TRBV5-1; no DNA is available, so the TRBD1 call from TCRdb remains unchecked. The length of the CDR3 is 14 residues. The germline V gene encodes CDR1 SGHRS and CDR2 YFSETQ. The CDR3 region is CASQLGGADTEAFF.

The chain joins TRBV6-1 to TRBJ1-1. The CDR3 is 17 residues long. Germline CDR1 reads MNHNS; CDR2 reads SASEGT. CDR3: CASREHLLDGSNTEAFF.

The chain links TRBV12-3 or TRBV12-4 to TRBJ1-4. The CDR3 has 14 amino acids. Here the CDR3 reads CASGFGTGGEKLFF.

This chain uses TRBV6-6 with TRBJ1-3. This CDR3 comprises 14 residues. The germline CDR1 and CDR2 sequences are MNHNY and SVGAGI (reference sequence). CDR3 in amino acids: CASSYSPRIDTIYF.

V gene TRBV5-5 combines with J gene TRBJ1-1; without DNA, the TCRdb call of TRBD1 cannot be checked. The germline CDR1 and CDR2 sequences are SGHKS and YYEKEE (reference sequence). The length of the CDR3 is 14 residues. The CDR3 protein is CASSWGTGNMWAFF.

The rearrangement uses TRBV7-2 and TRBJ2-3; the D call from TCRdb, TRBD2, cannot be confirmed without DNA. The length of the CDR3 is 17 residues. Germline loops: CDR1 SGHTA, CDR2 FQGNSA. The CDR3 protein is CASSFKLAGVMRDTQYF.

V gene TRBV7-2 combines with J gene TRBJ1-1; TCRdb's D call, TRBD1, is unchecked because there is no DNA. The V gene's germline CDR1 is SGHTA and CDR2 FQGNSA. This CDR3 is built from 14 residues. The CDR3 region is CASSSGHLNTEAFF.

V usage is TRBV24-1 and J usage is TRBJ2-2. The CDR3 is 14 residues long. Germline CDR1 KGHDR, CDR2 SFDVKD. CDR3 loop: CATSVPANAGELFF.

The chain employs TRBV5-1 and TRBJ2-1; TCRdb picks TRBD2, but there is no DNA to check that call. The CDR3 extends over 13 amino acids. The germline gives CDR1 SGHRS, CDR2 YFSETQ. CDR3 sequence reads: CASSLFAGNEQFF.